This is a list of T cell receptor beta chains from one sample in a study of beta chain features in type 1 diabetes. Sequencing was performed with immunoSEQ multiplex PCR; in TCRdb, only in-frame clones are kept and a portion is missing. The table has 95,000 to 150,000 clones, about 16% seen once. The sample consisted of central memory CD4+ T cells from blood. The receptors originated from a man in his thirties or forties with type 1 diabetes. Both conserved end residues are part of each CDR3. D genes are given only for firm matches. Size is omitted from some rows. Given values are once, few, many or a class for expanded clones.

j_call | v_call | cdr3_length | d_call | clone_size | cdr3_nt | cdr3_aa
TRBJ1-2 | TRBV28 | 18 | TRBD1 | many | TGTGCCAGCAGTGCCTTAGGGACAGCCCGGTTAGCTAACTATGGCTACACCTTC | CASSALGTARLANYGYTF
TRBJ2-7 | TRBV4-1 | 16 | - | many | TGCGCCAGCAGCCAAGTCGGACTTCTATCGCGCAACGAGCAGTACTTC | CASSQVGLLSRNEQYF
TRBJ2-1 | TRBV11-2 | 14 | - | - | TGTGCCAGCAGCCCCACTAGTAGGGGGAGTGAGCAGTTCTTC | CASSPTSRGSEQFF
TRBJ1-1 | TRBV2 | 15 | - | few | TGTGCCAGCAGCCTGTACGAGTTGGTGAGCACTGAAGCTTTCTTT | CASSLYELVSTEAFF
TRBJ2-7 | TRBV9 | 14 | TRBD1 | - | TGTGCCAGCAGCACGGGACAGGGTAGCTACGAGCAGTACTTC | CASSTGQGSYEQYF
TRBJ2-5 | TRBV7-2 | 11 | - | - | TGTGCCAGCAGGACAATAGAGACCCAGTACTTC | CASRTIETQYF
TRBJ1-6 | TRBV7-8 | 13 | TRBD1 | - | TGTGCCAGCAGTCGGGACAGGGGGTCACCCCTCCACTTT | CASSRDRGSPLHF
TRBJ2-7 | TRBV28 | 12 | TRBD1 | - | TGTGCCACCCAAGGGGGCGCCTACGAGCAGTACTTC | CATQGGAYEQYF
TRBJ1-1 | TRBV10-3 | 13 | - | - | TGTGCCATCAGTCTACAGATGAACACTGAAGCTTTCTTT | CAISLQMNTEAFF
TRBJ2-7 | TRBV28 | 16 | TRBD1 | - | TGTGCCAGCAGTTTCCATTTGGGACAGTTAAACTACGAGCAGTACTTC | CASSFHLGQLNYEQYF
TRBJ2-3 | TRBV11-2 | 17 | TRBD1 | few | TGTGCCAGCAGCTTAGGGTATTCCGGGACAGGGTCAGCTACGCAGTATTTT | CASSLGYSGTGSATQYF
TRBJ2-2 | TRBV19 | 12 | - | few | TGTGCCAGTAGCCCGTGGACCGGGGAGCTGTTTTTT | CASSPWTGELFF
TRBJ2-3 | TRBV4-3 | 15 | - | - | TGCGCCAGCAGTCCAAGGGACCCCTACACAGATACGCAGTATTTT | CASSPRDPYTDTQYF
TRBJ2-1 | TRBV11-1 | 15 | - | few | TGTGCCAGCAGCCCCGGGGCCTACTCCTACAATGAGCAGTTCTTC | CASSPGAYSYNEQFF
TRBJ2-5 | TRBV9 | 15 | TRBD2 | - | TGTGCCAGCGGGGGGACTAGCGGGTACAAAGAGACCCAGTACTTC | CASGGTSGYKETQYF
TRBJ2-4 | TRBV23-1 | 16 | TRBD1 | - | TGCGCCAGCACATCCCGGGGGGACAGGGTTTTTGACATTCAGTACTTC | CASTSRGDRVFDIQYF
TRBJ2-2 | TRBV30 | 15 | - | few | TGTGCCTGGAGTGTGGGGAGAGCGACCGCCGGGGAGCTGTTTTTT | CAWSVGRATAGELFF
TRBJ2-1 | TRBV5-4 | 16 | - | - | TGTGCCAGCAGTCTTACAGGCGAGGGGGCCTACAATGAGCAGTTCTTC | CASSLTGEGAYNEQFF
TRBJ2-3 | TRBV9 | 13 | - | - | TGTGCCAGCAGCCTAGATCCGATGGATACGCAGTATTTT | CASSLDPMDTQYF
TRBJ2-1 | TRBV29-1 | 13 | - | - | TGCAGCGCTGTACCGACCGCTCTCAATGAGCAGTTCTTC | CSAVPTALNEQFF
TRBJ2-3 | TRBV11-2 | 15 | - | many | TGTGCCAGCAGCTTAGATCCCAGACGCACAGATACGCAGTATTTT | CASSLDPRRTDTQYF
TRBJ1-3 | TRBV27 | 15 | - | - | TGTGCCAGCAGTTTAAACACAGACTCTGGAAACACCATATATTTT | CASSLNTDSGNTIYF
TRBJ1-2 | TRBV28 | 13 | - | - | TGTGCCAGCAGTTCAGGACAAGACTATGGCTACACCTTC | CASSSGQDYGYTF
TRBJ2-7 | TRBV7-9 | 13 | - | few | TGTGCCAGCAGCTCCTCCGGGAGCTACGAGCAGTACTTC | CASSSSGSYEQYF
TRBJ2-5 | TRBV5-1 | 15 | - | - | TGCGCCAGCAGCTTGGAAGGGGTAGCGAAAGAGACCCAGTACTTC | CASSLEGVAKETQYF
TRBJ2-1 | TRBV4-2 | 16 | TRBD2 | - | TGTGCCAGCAGCGAAGGTGCGGGACTAGCGGACAATGAGCAGTTCTTC | CASSEGAGLADNEQFF
TRBJ1-2 | TRBV5-8 | 16 | - | - | TGTGCCAGCAGCTTGGAGTTGGGTATCGTTGGCTATGGCTACACCTTC | CASSLELGIVGYGYTF
TRBJ2-5 | TRBV14 | 16 | - | - | TGTGCCAGCAGCCAAGGTCGAAGAGCGGAACAAGAGACCCAGTACTTC | CASSQGRRAEQETQYF
TRBJ1-5 | TRBV30 | 13 | - | few | TGTGCCTGGAGTCGAGGGGAGAATCAGCCCCAGCATTTT | CAWSRGENQPQHF
TRBJ1-4 | TRBV9 | 11 | - | - | TGTGCCAGCGGCGAGAATGAAAAACTGTTTTTT | CASGENEKLFF
TRBJ2-5 | TRBV19 | 16 | TRBD1 | - | TGTGCCAGTAGTAGAAGACAGGGGGCTTTCGGAGAGACCCAGTACTTC | CASSRRQGAFGETQYF
TRBJ2-7 | TRBV7-8 | 16 | TRBD1 | - | TGTGCCAGCAGCTGGGGACCGGGACAGGGTATCGACGAGCAGTACTTC | CASSWGPGQGIDEQYF
TRBJ2-5 | TRBV7-2 | 14 | TRBD2 | - | TGTGCCAGCAGAGGGACTAGCGGGGAAGAGACCCAGTACTTC | CASRGTSGEETQYF
TRBJ2-1 | TRBV4-3 | 17 | - | - | TGCGCCAGCAGCCGATCATGGGGGGGCGACGTCTACAATGAGCAGTTCTTC | CASSRSWGGDVYNEQFF
TRBJ2-2 | TRBV7-9 | 14 | - | few | TGTGCCAGCAGCCGGGGACAGAACACCGGGGAGCTGTTTTTT | CASSRGQNTGELFF
TRBJ1-1 | TRBV10-3 | 14 | - | - | TGTGCCATCAGCAACAGGGAAAGGGACACTGAAGCTTTCTTT | CAISNRERDTEAFF
TRBJ2-3 | TRBV30 | 15 | - | few | TGTGCCTGGACGCGAGGAGGGAGGGGGACAGATACGCAGTATTTT | CAWTRGGRGTDTQYF
TRBJ1-4 | TRBV28 | 14 | TRBD1 | many | TGTGCCAGCACTCCCGGGGACAGGGTTGAAAAACTGTTTTTT | CASTPGDRVEKLFF
TRBJ1-5 | TRBV10-3 | 14 | - | - | TGTGCCATCAGTGAGGGAGGAGGCAATCAGCCCCAGCATTTT | CAISEGGGNQPQHF
TRBJ1-2 | TRBV2 | 13 | - | - | TGTGCCAGCACCGTAGACACGAACTATGGCTACACCTTC | CASTVDTNYGYTF
TRBJ2-7 | TRBV7-2 | 12 | - | few | TGTGCCAGCAGCTCCATTCAGGACGAGCAGTACTTC | CASSSIQDEQYF
TRBJ1-3 | TRBV7-8 | 15 | - | few | TGTGCCAGCAGCTTAGAGAAGTACTCTGGAAACACCATATATTTT | CASSLEKYSGNTIYF
TRBJ2-6 | TRBV27 | 15 | - | - | TGTGCCAGCAGTTCCCCAGGGTCTGGGGCCAACGTCCTGACTTTC | CASSSPGSGANVLTF
TRBJ2-1 | TRBV7-3 | 15 | - | - | TGTGCCAGCAGCCGCAGCGGGACACAGAGGGATGAGCAGTTCTTC | CASSRSGTQRDEQFF
TRBJ2-5 | TRBV6-5 | 15 | - | - | TGTGCCAGCACCCACCCAGGGGCGGGGAAAGAGACCCAGTACTTC | CASTHPGAGKETQYF
TRBJ2-3 | TRBV6-5 | 12 | - | - | TGTGCCAGCAGACGGAGCACAGATACGCAGTATTTT | CASRRSTDTQYF
TRBJ2-2 | TRBV15 | 14 | TRBD1 | - | TGTGCCACGCTGGACAGGACGAACACCGGGGAGCTGTTTTTT | CATLDRTNTGELFF
TRBJ2-7 | TRBV6-9 | 18 | TRBD2 | - | TGTGCCAGCAGTTATTCCCCTAGCGGGGGTCTTAATATGTACGAGCAGTACTTC | CASSYSPSGGLNMYEQYF
TRBJ2-4 | TRBV7-8 | 18 | TRBD2 | few | TGTGCCAGCAGCTTAGCCCGGAGGCTAGCGGGGGAAAAAAACATTCAGTACTTC | CASSLARRLAGEKNIQYF
TRBJ1-6 | TRBV4-3 | 13 | - | few | TGCGCCAGCAGCCAAGATATCAATTCACCCCTCCACTTT | CASSQDINSPLHF
TRBJ1-2 | TRBV19 | 13 | - | - | TGTGCCAGTAAGACGGCAGAGAACTATGGCTACACCTTC | CASKTAENYGYTF
TRBJ1-3 | TRBV10-3 | 14 | - | - | TGTGCCATCACGAGGGATGAGTCTGGAAACACCATATATTTT | CAITRDESGNTIYF
TRBJ1-6 | TRBV7-6 | 13 | TRBD1 | - | TGTGCCAGCAGCTTTACAGGGGATTCACCCCTCCACTTT | CASSFTGDSPLHF
TRBJ1-6 | TRBV28 | 12 | - | - | TGTGCCAGCAGTTTACGGAATTCACCCCTCCACTTT | CASSLRNSPLHF
TRBJ1-2 | TRBV5-1 | 15 | TRBD1 | - | TGCGCCAGCAGCCAAGGACAGGGAATTAACTATGGCTACACCTTC | CASSQGQGINYGYTF
TRBJ1-2 | TRBV30 | 12 | - | - | TGTGCCTGGAGTGAGCTTAACTATGGCTACACCTTC | CAWSELNYGYTF
TRBJ2-1 | TRBV9 | 14 | - | - | TGTGCCAGCAGCGGGCCGGACTCAGCAAGCGAGCAGTTCTTC | CASSGPDSASEQFF
TRBJ1-2 | TRBV29-1 | 11 | - | few | TGCAGCGTCGCGCTCTTGGGTGGCTACACCTTC | CSVALLGGYTF